This T cell receptor beta chain came from a study of PD-1 blockade in mismatch repair-deficient tumors. This clone was seen only a few times. TCRdb's copy holds only in-frame clones and misses some; the assay was immunoSEQ multiplex PCR. Among some 85,000 clones listed, approximately 78% were seen once. The V and J ends lost 9 bases and 4 bases respectively, with 15 bases between them. Germline CDR1 and CDR2: MGHRA and YSYEKL. CDR3 length equals 13 residues. The TCR sequence derives from an adult with mismatch repair-deficient cancer. Sample: peripheral blood, taken 44 weeks after starting pembrolizumab. The rearrangement links TRBV4-1 to TRBJ2-5, with D perhaps TRBD1 (5 bases). As DNA, the CDR3 is TGCGCCAGTAAATCAGGGTTTGGAGAGACCCAGTACTTC. Translating it yields CASKSGFGETQYF.